The sequence of this T cell receptor beta chain was determined in a study of T cells in Graves' hyperthyroidism and ophthalmopathy. Study results and caveats: Among clonotypes expanded in thyroid above 0.001, most were also found in blood.

Patients were excluded because of uncontrolled infection, other autoimmune disease, pregnancy or lactation. RNA transcripts provided the source from which TCR beta CDR3 regions were amplified. HTBI primers were used for first-round RT-PCR of the TCR CDR3. TCRdb independently ran MiXCR on the multiplex PCR reads; one entry per CDR3 protein. The table has approximately 600,000 distinct CDR3 sequences, about a fifth seen once. CDR1 DFQATT and CDR2 SNEGSKA come from the germline V gene (reference sequence). The V end lost 0 bases, the J end lost 3 bases, and 15 bases lay between the germline ends. CDR3 size: 16 residues. The table lists this clonotype with a few counts. Its target is unknown.

V usage is TRBV20-1 and J usage is TRBJ1-5; tentatively, D is TRBD1 (6 bases). The sequence was obtained from a man aged 30 to 39 with Graves' ophthalmopathy. The sample consisted of blood. CDR3 region: CSARDRGERNNQPQHF. The DNA of the CDR3 is TGCAGTGCTAGAGACAGGGGAGAGAGGAACAATCAGCCCCAGCATTTT.